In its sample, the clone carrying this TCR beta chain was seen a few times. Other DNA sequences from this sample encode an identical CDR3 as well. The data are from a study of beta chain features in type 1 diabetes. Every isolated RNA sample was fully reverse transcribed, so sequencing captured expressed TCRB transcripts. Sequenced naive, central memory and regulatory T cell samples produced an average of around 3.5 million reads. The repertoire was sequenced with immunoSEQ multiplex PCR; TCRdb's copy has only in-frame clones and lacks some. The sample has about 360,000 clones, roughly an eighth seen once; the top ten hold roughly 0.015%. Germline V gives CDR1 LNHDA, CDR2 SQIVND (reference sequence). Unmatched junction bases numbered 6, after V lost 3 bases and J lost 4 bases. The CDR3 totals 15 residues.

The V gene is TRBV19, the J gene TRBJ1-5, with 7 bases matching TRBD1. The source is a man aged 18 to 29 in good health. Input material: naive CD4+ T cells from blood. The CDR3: CASSIAGTANQPQHF. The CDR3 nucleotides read TGTGCCAGTAGTATCGCCGGGACAGCTAATCAGCCCCAGCATTTT.